Each of the 31 T cell receptor beta chains below was sequenced from the same sample in a study of blood T cell repertoires in COVID-19. The table came from immunoSEQ multiplex PCR; TCRdb's copy has only in-frame clones and leaves some out. The top ten hold about 5.7% of the sample, which has about 190,000 clones, less than 90% seen once. Sequenced: peripheral blood. These TCRs come from a woman between 40 and 55 years old with acute or convalescent COVID-19.

There are a few counts of this clone. The genes are TRBV27 and TRBJ1-6; the D is unclear. The V end was cut by 3 bases, the J end by 9 bases, with 6 bases between. CDR3 length: 12 amino acids. Per germline, CDR1 MNHEY and CDR2 SMNVEV (reference sequence). Here the CDR3 DNA reads TGTGCCAGCAGTTTCCCGCGTTCACCCCTCCACTTT. Protein: CASSFPRSPLHF.

The chain recombines TRBV28 with TRBJ2-7; D is possibly TRBD2 (6 bases). V lost 4 bases, J lost 1 base, and 17 bases lay in between. Germline V CDR1 and CDR2: MDHEN, SYDVKM. The CDR3 consists of 16 residues. The CDR3 region is CASSSEPRGGSYEQYF. The CDR3 bases are TGTGCCAGCAGTTCGGAGCCTCGTGGGGGGTCCTACGAGCAGTACTTC.

This chain links TRBV29-1 with TRBJ1-1, with D unresolved. Trimming removed 2 bases from V and 1 base from J, with 8 bases in between. CDR1 and CDR2 from the germline V gene are SQVTM and ANQGSEA. The CDR3 is 13 residues long. The CDR3 bases are TGCAGCGTTGAAAGGACTTCGAACACTGAAGCTTTCTTT. As protein: CSVERTSNTEAFF.

V and J are TRBV7-9 and TRBJ1-4, with 10 bases lining up with TRBD1. The junction had 12 bases not matched to a gene; V was cut back by 5 bases and J by 15 bases. The CDR3 has 14 amino acids. The germline gives CDR1 SEHNR, CDR2 FQNEAQ (reference sequence). The CDR3 coding sequence is TGTGCCAGCAGCCCGACGGGACAGGGGACTTCGGTGTTTTTT. Residues: CASSPTGQGTSVFF.

This chain links TRBV6-1 with TRBJ1-2; 8 bases align to TRBD1. CDR1 and CDR2 (germline): MNHNS, SASEGT. The CDR3 length is 16 residues. Trimming cost V 3 bases and J 3 bases; bases outside gene matches: 9. CDR3 sequence: CASSDAAGTGYYGYTF. The CDR3 nucleotides read TGTGCCAGCAGTGACGCGGCCGGGACAGGATACTATGGCTACACCTTC.

The V and J genes are TRBV16 and TRBJ2-2, with 13 bases identical to TRBD2. Germline CDR1 KGHSY, CDR2 FQNENV. V lost 6 bases, J lost 2 bases, and 15 bases stayed unmatched. The CDR3 spans 20 residues. CDR3 loop: CASRPPVWTSGGLNTGELFF. For the CDR3, the DNA is TGTGCCAGCAGACCCCCAGTCTGGACTAGCGGGGGCCTCAACACCGGGGAGCTGTTTTTT.

The chain couples TRBV6-5 to TRBJ1-3; D not resolved. V lost 6 bases and J 2 bases, leaving 11 bases between the germline ends. Germline values: CDR1 MNHEY, CDR2 SVGAGI. CDR3 length: 14 residues. The CDR3 sequence is CASSPRSAGNTIYF. Written as DNA, the CDR3 is TGTGCCAGCAGCCCCCGCTCAGCTGGAAACACCATATATTTT.

V usage is TRBV5-4 and J usage is TRBJ1-2; D perhaps matches TRBD1 (5 bases). This CDR3 has 17 amino acids. Germline lookup yields CDR1 SGHNT and CDR2 YYREEE (reference sequence). V gave up 0 bases and J gave up 8 bases, with 23 bases separating them. This CDR3 is CASSLVGGSEGLGGYTF. CDR3 sequence (DNA): TGTGCCAGCAGCTTGGTTGGCGGCTCGGAGGGACTCGGAGGCTACACCTTC.

The rearrangement links TRBV9 to TRBJ2-1, with TRBD2 identical over 7 bases. From germline, CDR1 is SGDLS and CDR2 YYNGEE. V was pared by 6 bases and J by 0 bases, with 18 bases of the junction left unmatched. The CDR3 totals 19 residues. CDR3 loop: CASKGGGGSSGGSYNEQFF. The CDR3 coding sequence is TGTGCCAGCAAAGGAGGCGGCGGGAGCTCTGGCGGCTCCTACAATGAGCAGTTCTTC.

V and J are TRBV27 and TRBJ2-3; D might be TRBD1 (5 bases). This CDR3 is built from 13 residues. CDR1 MNHEY and CDR2 SMNVEV come from the germline V gene (reference sequence). Deletions cut 3 bases from V and 4 bases from J, with 8 bases between. CDR3 sequence (DNA): TGTGCCAGCAGTTTTGACAGAGCAGATACGCAGTATTTT. Protein product: CASSFDRADTQYF.

The CDR3 sequence: CAIGTGGYTGELFF. CDR3 coding DNA: TGTGCCATAGGGACAGGGGGTTACACCGGGGAGCTGTTTTTT. This chain links TRBV10-3 with TRBJ2-2; 11 bases align to TRBD1. CDR3 length equals 14 residues. CDR1 is ENHRY, CDR2 SYGVKD, per germline. Trimming removed 9 bases from V and 3 bases from J; junction bases left unmatched: 3.

The genes are TRBV28 and TRBJ2-6; 10 bases align to TRBD1. There are 17 residues in the CDR3. Germline-derived CDR1 and CDR2 are MDHEN and SYDVKM. The junction had 9 bases not matched to a gene; V was cut back by 6 bases and J by 4 bases. CDR3 in amino acids: CASRAGTGASGANVLTF. DNA for the CDR3: TGTGCCAGCAGAGCTGGGACAGGGGCATCAGGGGCCAACGTCCTGACTTTC.

This clone has only a few counts. The chain combines TRBV28 with TRBJ1-1; no clear D gene. Germline V gene sequence: CDR1 MDHEN, CDR2 SYDVKM. V lost 7 bases and J lost 11, with 14 bases in between. The CDR3 runs to 11 residues. CDR3 sequence: CASTFAQRAFF. In DNA, the CDR3 is TGTGCCAGCACCTTTGCCCAGAGGGCTTTCTTT.

This clone was observed a single time. The J gene is TRBJ2-5, the V gene TRBV3-1 (or the pseudogene TRBV3-2), with 11 bases fitting TRBD2. The CDR3 is made up of 17 amino acids. With V trimmed by 3 bases and J by 2 bases, 8 bases remained unmatched. Germline V gene lookup returns CDR1 LGHDT and CDR2 YNNKEL (reference sequence). Here the CDR3 reads CASSQGGLAGIQETQYF. CDR3 bases: TGTGCCAGCAGCCAGGGAGGACTAGCGGGCATTCAAGAGACCCAGTACTTC.

The rearrangement uses TRBV29-1 and TRBJ2-1; 7 positions agree with TRBD1. The trim removed 4 bases at V and 4 bases at J, leaving 13 bases unmatched. From germline, CDR1 is SQVTM and CDR2 ANQGSEA. The CDR3 spans 16 residues. CDR3 in DNA: TGCAGCGTTGCCTCGAGGGGACAGAGCGTTTACAATGAGCAGTTCTTC. Encoded protein: CSVASRGQSVYNEQFF.

This sequence joins TRBV16 and TRBJ1-2; D gene unclear. Germline CDR1 KGHSY, CDR2 FQNENV. The CDR3 totals 13 residues. The V end was cut by 2 bases, the J end by 8 bases, with 12 bases between. This CDR3 reads CASSQLSGKGYTF. Written as DNA, the CDR3 is TGTGCCAGCAGCCAACTGTCAGGCAAAGGCTACACCTTC. The variable domain in full, completed from reference TRBV16 and TRBJ1-2, reads GEEVAQTPKHLVRGEGQKAKLYCAPIKGHSYVFWYQQVLKNEFKFLISFQNENVFDETGMPKERFSAKCLPNSPCSLEIQATKLEDSAVYFCASSQLSGKGYTFGSGTRLTVV.

Here the CDR3 DNA reads TGTGCCAGCAGTCAGACAGGGGACTATGGCTACACCTTC. Translated: CASSQTGDYGYTF. The genes are TRBV4-2 and TRBJ1-2, with 8 nucleotides matching TRBD1. Germline V gives CDR1 LGHNA, CDR2 YNFKEQ. The V gene end was trimmed by 6 bases and the J gene end by 3 bases; junction bases not matched to a gene: 3. This CDR3 has 13 amino acids.

This clone was recorded only once. Other DNA sequences in the sample encode the same CDR3. This chain uses TRBV19 with TRBJ1-5; D not resolved. The CDR3 covers 13 residues. Germline V gives CDR1 LNHDA, CDR2 SQIVND (reference sequence). Trimming left V 2 bases short and J 4 bases short, with 6 bases between. DNA of the CDR3: TGTGCCAGTAGTATAAGAGAGAATCAGCCCCAGCATTTT. Its protein is CASSIRENQPQHF.

The gene calls are TRBV28 and TRBJ2-7, with D possibly matching TRBD2 (6 bases). CDR3 length equals 18 residues. Trimming took 3 bases from V and 4 from J, leaving 25 bases between them. Germline V gene sequence: CDR1 MDHEN, CDR2 SYDVKM. CDR3 coding DNA: TGTGCCAGCAGTTTTTCAGTGGTAGGGGAGGTTTATTCTTACGAGCAGTACTTC. Residues: CASSFSVVGEVYSYEQYF. The full variable domain, its missing parts supplied by reference TRBV28 and TRBJ2-7, is DVKVTQSSRYLVKRTGEKVFLECVQDMDHENMFWYRQDPGLGLRLIYFSYDVKMKEKGDIPEGYSVSREKKERFSLILESASTNQTSMYLCASSFSVVGEVYSYEQYFGPGTRLTVT.

This chain links TRBV25-1 with TRBJ2-3; D is uncertain. The germline V gene has CDR1 MGHDK and CDR2 SYGVNS. The CDR3 runs 13 residues. Trimming shortened V by 2 bases and J by 2 bases, and 5 bases separated the two germline ends. Written as DNA, the CDR3 is TGTGCCAGCAGTGAACCCTACACAGATACGCAGTATTTT. Translated, it gives CASSEPYTDTQYF. Full variable domain (rest looked up from reference TRBV25-1 and TRBJ2-3): EADIYQTPRYLVIGTGKKITLECSQTMGHDKMYWYQQDPGMELHLIHYSYGVNSTEKGDLSSESTVSRIRTEHFPLTLESARPSHTSQYLCASSEPYTDTQYFGPGTRLTVL.

The chain is built from TRBV3-1 (or the pseudogene TRBV3-2) and TRBJ2-7; 7 bases agree with TRBD2. This CDR3 region has 15 residues. The ends lost 2 bases at V and 5 bases at J; junction bases unmatched: 9. Germline assignment: CDR1 LGHDT and CDR2 YNNKEL (reference sequence). The CDR3 sequence is CASSQSQGLGNEQYF. The CDR3 DNA reads TGTGCCAGCAGCCAATCCCAAGGACTAGGTAACGAGCAGTACTTC.

The gene calls are TRBV28 and TRBJ2-1; no clear D gene. Deletions cut 3 bases from V and 3 bases from J, with 9 bases between. The CDR3 extends over 14 amino acids. Germline CDR1 and CDR2: MDHEN and SYDVKM. DNA for the CDR3: TGTGCCAGCAGTTTTCGCGGAGACTACAATGAGCAGTTCTTC. As protein: CASSFRGDYNEQFF.

The chain couples TRBV4-2 to TRBJ2-1, with TRBD2 matching 8 bases. V was clipped by 4 bases and J by 4 bases; unmatched bases: 9. Germline-derived CDR1 and CDR2 are LGHNA and YNFKEQ. The CDR3 extends over 16 amino acids. DNA of the CDR3: TGTGCCAGCAGCCGGGGGAGTACTAGCGGATACAATGAGCAGTTCTTC. Amino acids: CASSRGSTSGYNEQFF.

This clone was recorded a few times. V usage is TRBV6-5 and J usage is TRBJ2-7; D possibly corresponds to TRBD1 (5 bases). CDR1 is MNHEY and CDR2 is SVGAGI in the germline V gene. The V gene lost 0 bases and the J gene lost 4 bases, with 10 bases spanning the gap. This CDR3 is 14 amino acids long. This CDR3 reads CASSYSYRQYEQYF. CDR3 sequence (DNA): TGTGCCAGCAGTTACTCGTACAGACAGTACGAGCAGTACTTC.

CDR3 region: CASIRTAANYGYTF. The DNA for the CDR3 is TGTGCCAGTATCCGGACAGCCGCTAACTATGGCTACACCTTC. This chain joins TRBV19 and TRBJ1-2; D is possibly TRBD1 (6 bases). The V end lost 7 bases, the J end lost 0 bases, and 12 bases lay between the germline ends. In germline, CDR1 is LNHDA, CDR2 SQIVND (reference sequence). This CDR3 is 14 amino acids long.

This chain uses TRBV28 with TRBJ2-1, with TRBD2 as a possible D gene (5 bases). There are 17 residues in the CDR3. V lost 6 bases and J lost 1, with 19 bases in between. Germline loops: CDR1 MDHEN, CDR2 SYDVKM. Here the CDR3 DNA reads TGTGCCAGCAGCTCCCTGAGGCTAGCCGAATCCTACAATGAGCAGTTCTTC. Translating it yields CASSSLRLAESYNEQFF.

This sequence joins TRBV4-1 and TRBJ2-3, with 8 positions matching TRBD2. CDR3 length equals 15 residues. Germline V gene data show CDR1 as MGHRA and CDR2 as YSYEKL. The junction had 6 bases not matched to a gene; V was cut back by 1 base and J by 6 bases. CDR3 DNA sequence: TGCGCCAGCAGCCAAGCCGGGACTAGAGCCGATACGCAGTATTTT. Translating gives CASSQAGTRADTQYF.

J is TRBJ1-4 and V is TRBV28; tentative D call: TRBD1 (6 bases). Trimming shortened V by 4 bases and J by 8 bases, and 17 bases separated the two germline ends. Germline loops: CDR1 MDHEN, CDR2 SYDVKM. The CDR3 spans 15 residues. The CDR3, as DNA: TGTGCCAGCAGTTCCGGCGGTGGGGGCCGAGAAAAACTGTTTTTT. This codes for CASSSGGGGREKLFF.

This clone was found a few times. V gene TRBV6-1 combines with J gene TRBJ2-5; maybe TRBD2 (5 bases). Trimming left V 3 bases short and J 5 bases short, with 13 bases between. Germline lookup yields CDR1 MNHNS and CDR2 SASEGT. CDR3 size: 14 residues. The CDR3: CASSEEVGGETQYF. CDR3 DNA: TGTGCCAGCAGTGAGGAAGTAGGCGGGGAGACCCAGTACTTC.

In its sample, this clone was seen a few times. The chain employs TRBV4-2 and TRBJ2-7, with TRBD2 identical over 8 bases. The CDR3 runs to 16 residues. After removal of 0 bases from V and 0 bases from J, the junction contained 4 bases not matched to a gene. Germline CDR1 LGHNA, CDR2 YNFKEQ. CDR3 sequence reads: CASSQDESGSSYEQYF. CDR3 nucleotides: TGTGCCAGCAGCCAAGATGAGAGCGGGAGCTCCTACGAGCAGTACTTC.

The chain couples TRBV24-1 to TRBJ1-2; TRBD1 matches 7 bases. CDR3 length: 18 amino acids. CDR1 and CDR2 from the germline V gene are KGHDR and SFDVKD. J gave up 1 base and V 3 bases, and 13 bases lay outside the gene matches. DNA of the CDR3: TGTGCCACCAGTGATGTAACACCTGGAGGGGGCTTTAACTATGGCTACACCTTC. This gives the protein CATSDVTPGGGFNYGYTF.